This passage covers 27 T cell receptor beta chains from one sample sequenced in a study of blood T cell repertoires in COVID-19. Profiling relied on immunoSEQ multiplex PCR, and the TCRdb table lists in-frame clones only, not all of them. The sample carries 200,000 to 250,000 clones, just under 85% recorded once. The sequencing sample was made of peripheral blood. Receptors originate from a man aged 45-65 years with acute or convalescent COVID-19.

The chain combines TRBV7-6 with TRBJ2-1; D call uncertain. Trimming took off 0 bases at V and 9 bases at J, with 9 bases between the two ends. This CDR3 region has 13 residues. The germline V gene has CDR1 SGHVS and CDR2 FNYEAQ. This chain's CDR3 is CASSLAGAREQFF. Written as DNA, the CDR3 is TGTGCCAGCAGCTTAGCGGGCGCCCGTGAGCAGTTCTTC. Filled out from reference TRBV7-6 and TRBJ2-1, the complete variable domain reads GAGVSQSPRYKVTKRGQDVALRCDPISGHVSLYWYRQALGQGPEFLTYFNYEAQQDKSGLPNDRFSAERPEGSISTLTIQRTEQRDSAMYRCASSLAGAREQFFGPGTRLTVL.

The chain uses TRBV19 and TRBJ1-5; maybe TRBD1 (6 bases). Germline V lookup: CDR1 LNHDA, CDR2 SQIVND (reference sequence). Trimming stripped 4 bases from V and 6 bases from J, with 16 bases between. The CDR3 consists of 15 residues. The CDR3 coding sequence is TGTGCCAGTAGTAGGCAGGGGACGATCAGTCAGCCCCAGCATTTT. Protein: CASSRQGTISQPQHF.

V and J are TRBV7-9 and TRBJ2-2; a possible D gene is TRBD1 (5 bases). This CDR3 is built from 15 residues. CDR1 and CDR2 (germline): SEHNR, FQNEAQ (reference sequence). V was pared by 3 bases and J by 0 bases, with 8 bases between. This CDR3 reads CASSFPRANTGELFF. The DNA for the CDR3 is TGTGCCAGCAGCTTCCCCAGGGCGAACACCGGGGAGCTGTTTTTT.

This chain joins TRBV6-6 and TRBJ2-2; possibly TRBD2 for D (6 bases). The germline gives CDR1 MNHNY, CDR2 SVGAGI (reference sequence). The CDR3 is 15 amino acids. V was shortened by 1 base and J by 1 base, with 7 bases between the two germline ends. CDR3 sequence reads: CASSYFGGNTGELFF. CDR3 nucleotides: TGTGCCAGCAGTTACTTCGGGGGGAACACCGGGGAGCTGTTTTTT.

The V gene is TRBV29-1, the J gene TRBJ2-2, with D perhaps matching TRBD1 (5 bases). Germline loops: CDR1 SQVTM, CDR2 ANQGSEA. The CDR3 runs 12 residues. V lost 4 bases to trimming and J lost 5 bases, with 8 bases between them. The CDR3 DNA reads TGCAGCGTTGTGGGGCAGACCGGGGAGCTGTTTTTT. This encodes CSVVGQTGELFF.

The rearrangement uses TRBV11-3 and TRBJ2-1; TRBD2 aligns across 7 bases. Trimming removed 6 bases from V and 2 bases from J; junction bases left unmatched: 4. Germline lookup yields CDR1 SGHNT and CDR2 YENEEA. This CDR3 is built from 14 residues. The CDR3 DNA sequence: TGTGCCAGCAGGGGAGGGAGCGCCTACAATGAGCAGTTCTTC. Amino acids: CASRGGSAYNEQFF.

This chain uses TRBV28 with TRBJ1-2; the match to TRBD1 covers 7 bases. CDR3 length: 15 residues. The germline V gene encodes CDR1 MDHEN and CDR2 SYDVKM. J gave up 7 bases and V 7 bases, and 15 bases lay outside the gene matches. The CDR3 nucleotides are TGTGCCAGCATCCCGACAGGGTTGGGCCCTGGTGGCTACACCTTC. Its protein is CASIPTGLGPGGYTF.

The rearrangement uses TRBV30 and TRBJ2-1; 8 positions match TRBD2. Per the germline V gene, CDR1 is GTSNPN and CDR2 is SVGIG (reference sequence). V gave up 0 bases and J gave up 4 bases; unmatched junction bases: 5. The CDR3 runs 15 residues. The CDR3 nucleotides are TGTGCCTGGAGTGTGGGACTAGGGGGGTACAATGAGCAGTTCTTC. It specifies CAWSVGLGGYNEQFF.

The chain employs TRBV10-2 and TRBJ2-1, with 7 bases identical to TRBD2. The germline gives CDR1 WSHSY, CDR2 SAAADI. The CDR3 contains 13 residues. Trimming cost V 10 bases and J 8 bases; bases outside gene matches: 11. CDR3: CATGPREGYEQFF. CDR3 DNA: TGCGCCACGGGACCAAGGGAGGGCTATGAGCAGTTCTTC.

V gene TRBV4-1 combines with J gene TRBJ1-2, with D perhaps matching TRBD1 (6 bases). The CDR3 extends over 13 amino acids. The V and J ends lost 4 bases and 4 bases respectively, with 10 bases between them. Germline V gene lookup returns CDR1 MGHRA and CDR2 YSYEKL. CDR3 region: CASSPGQTYGYTF. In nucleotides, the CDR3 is TGCGCCAGCAGCCCAGGACAGACCTATGGCTACACCTTC.

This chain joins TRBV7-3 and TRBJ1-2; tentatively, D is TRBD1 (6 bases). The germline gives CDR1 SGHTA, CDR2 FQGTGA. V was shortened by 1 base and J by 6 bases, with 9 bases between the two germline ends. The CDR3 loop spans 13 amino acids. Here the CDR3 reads CASSLNRADGYTF. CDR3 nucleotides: TGTGCCAGCAGCTTAAACAGGGCGGATGGCTACACCTTC.

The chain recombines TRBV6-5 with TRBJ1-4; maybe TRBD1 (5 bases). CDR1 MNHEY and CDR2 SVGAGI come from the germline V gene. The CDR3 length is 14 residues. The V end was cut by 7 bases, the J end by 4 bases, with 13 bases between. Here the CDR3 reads CASTSNRNNEKLFF. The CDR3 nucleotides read TGTGCCAGCACGTCTAACAGGAATAATGAAAAACTGTTTTTT.

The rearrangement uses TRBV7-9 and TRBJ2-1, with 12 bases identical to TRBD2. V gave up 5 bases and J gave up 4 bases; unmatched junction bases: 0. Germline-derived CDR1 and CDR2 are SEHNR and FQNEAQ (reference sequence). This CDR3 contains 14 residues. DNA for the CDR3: TGTGCCAGCAGCACTAGCGGGGGGTACAATGAGCAGTTCTTC. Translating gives CASSTSGGYNEQFF.

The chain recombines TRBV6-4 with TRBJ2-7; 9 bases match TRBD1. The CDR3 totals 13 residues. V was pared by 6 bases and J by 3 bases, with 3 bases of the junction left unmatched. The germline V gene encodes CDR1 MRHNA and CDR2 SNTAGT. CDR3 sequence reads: CASRNRGLYEQYF. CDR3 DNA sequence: TGTGCCAGCAGAAACAGGGGGCTCTACGAGCAGTACTTC.

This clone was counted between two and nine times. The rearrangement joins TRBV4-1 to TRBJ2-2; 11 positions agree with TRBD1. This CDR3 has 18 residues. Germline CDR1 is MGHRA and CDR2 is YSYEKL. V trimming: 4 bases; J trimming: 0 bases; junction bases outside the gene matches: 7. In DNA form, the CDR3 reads TGCGCCAGCAGCCTCGGAGGGACAGGGGGTCCGAACACCGGGGAGCTGTTTTTT. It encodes CASSLGGTGGPNTGELFF.

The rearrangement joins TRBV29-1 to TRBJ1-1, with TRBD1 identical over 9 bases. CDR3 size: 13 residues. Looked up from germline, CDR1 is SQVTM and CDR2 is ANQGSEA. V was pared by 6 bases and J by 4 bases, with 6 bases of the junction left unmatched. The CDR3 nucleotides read TGCAGCGTGCGCGGGACAGGGTCCACTGAAGCTTTCTTT. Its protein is CSVRGTGSTEAFF.

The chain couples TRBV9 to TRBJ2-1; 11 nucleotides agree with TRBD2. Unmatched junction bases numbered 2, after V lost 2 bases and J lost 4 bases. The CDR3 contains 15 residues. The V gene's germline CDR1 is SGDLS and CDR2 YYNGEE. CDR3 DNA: TGTGCCAGCAGCGTGTCTAGCGGGGGGTACAATGAGCAGTTCTTC. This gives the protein CASSVSSGGYNEQFF.

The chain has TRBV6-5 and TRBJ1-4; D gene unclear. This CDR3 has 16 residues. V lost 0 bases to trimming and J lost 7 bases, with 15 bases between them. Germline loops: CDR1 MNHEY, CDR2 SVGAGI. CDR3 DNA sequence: TGTGCCAGCAGTTACTCGACTCCTGGAGAGGTTGAAAAACTGTTTTTT. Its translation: CASSYSTPGEVEKLFF.

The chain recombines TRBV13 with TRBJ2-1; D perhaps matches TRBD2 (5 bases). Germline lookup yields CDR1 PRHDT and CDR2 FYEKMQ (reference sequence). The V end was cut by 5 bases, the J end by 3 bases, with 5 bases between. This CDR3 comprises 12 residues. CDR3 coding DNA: TGTGCCAGCAGCCGGGACTACAATGAGCAGTTCTTC. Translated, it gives CASSRDYNEQFF.

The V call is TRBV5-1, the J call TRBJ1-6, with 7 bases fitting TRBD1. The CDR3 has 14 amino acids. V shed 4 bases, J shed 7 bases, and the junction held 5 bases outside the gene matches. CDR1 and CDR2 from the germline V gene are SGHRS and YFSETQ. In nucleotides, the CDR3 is TGCGCCAGCAGCCAGGGACAGACGAATTCACCCCTCCACTTT. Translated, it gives CASSQGQTNSPLHF.

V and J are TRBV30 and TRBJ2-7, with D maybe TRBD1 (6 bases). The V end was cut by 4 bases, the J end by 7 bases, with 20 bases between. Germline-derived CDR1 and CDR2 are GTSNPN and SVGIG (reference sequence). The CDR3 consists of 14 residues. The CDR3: CAWNRQETTREQYF. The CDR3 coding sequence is TGTGCCTGGAATCGACAGGAGACCACTAGAGAGCAGTACTTC.

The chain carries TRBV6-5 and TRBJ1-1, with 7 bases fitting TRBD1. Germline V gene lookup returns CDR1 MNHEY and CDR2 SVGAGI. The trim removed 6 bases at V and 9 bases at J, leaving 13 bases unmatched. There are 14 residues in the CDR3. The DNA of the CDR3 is TGTGCCAGCAGCTTAGAGACAGGGAGTAATAAAGCTTTCTTT. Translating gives CASSLETGSNKAFF.

The CDR3 loop is CASSWFPGDTDTQYF. The CDR3 coding sequence is TGTGCCAGCAGTTGGTTCCCGGGAGACACAGATACGCAGTATTTT. J is TRBJ2-3 and V is TRBV6-5; D is possibly TRBD2 (6 bases). Germline loops: CDR1 MNHEY, CDR2 SVGAGI. The CDR3 runs to 15 residues. Trimming took off 4 bases at V and 2 bases at J, with 13 bases between the two ends.

The chain's CDR3 is CASRQGEEGNYGYTF. The CDR3 nucleotides read TGTGCCAGCAGACAGGGGGAGGAGGGTAACTATGGCTACACCTTC. The rearrangement uses TRBV19 and TRBJ1-2; TRBD1 aligns across 9 bases. Unmatched junction bases numbered 9, after V lost 9 bases and J lost 1 base. This CDR3 has 15 amino acids. Germline V lookup: CDR1 LNHDA, CDR2 SQIVND (reference sequence).

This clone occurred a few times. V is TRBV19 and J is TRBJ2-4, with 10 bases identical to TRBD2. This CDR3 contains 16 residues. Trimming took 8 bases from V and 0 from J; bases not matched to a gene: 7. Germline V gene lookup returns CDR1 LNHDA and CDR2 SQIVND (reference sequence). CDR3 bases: TGTGCCAGTCCTACACTAGCGGGGCTAGCCAAAAACATTCAGTACTTC. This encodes CASPTLAGLAKNIQYF.

The CDR3 is CASTGGYSNQPQHF. The CDR3 DNA reads as TGTGCCAGCACTGGGGGCTATAGCAATCAGCCCCAGCATTTT. This rearrangement joins TRBV6-6 to TRBJ1-5, with a tentative D call TRBD1 (6 bases). The V gene's germline CDR1 is MNHNY and CDR2 SVGAGI (reference sequence). V lost 7 bases and J lost 0, with 10 bases in between. The CDR3 has 14 amino acids.

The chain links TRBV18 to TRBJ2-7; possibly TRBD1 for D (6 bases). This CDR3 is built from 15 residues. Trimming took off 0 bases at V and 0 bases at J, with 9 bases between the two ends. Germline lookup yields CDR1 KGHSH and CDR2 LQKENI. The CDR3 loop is CASSPPDSYSYEQYF. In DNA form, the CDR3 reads TGTGCCAGCTCACCACCGGACAGCTACTCCTACGAGCAGTACTTC.